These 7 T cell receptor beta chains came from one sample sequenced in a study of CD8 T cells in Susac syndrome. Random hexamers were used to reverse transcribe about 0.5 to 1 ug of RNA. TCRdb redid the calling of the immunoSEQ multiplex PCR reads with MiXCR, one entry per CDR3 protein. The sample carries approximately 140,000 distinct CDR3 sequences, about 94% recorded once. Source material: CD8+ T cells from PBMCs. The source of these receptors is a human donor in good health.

This chain's CDR3 is CASSPGGGPYEQYF. CDR3 DNA sequence: TGTGCCAGCTCACCGGGCGGGGGGCCCTACGAGCAGTACTTC. The chain joins TRBV18 to TRBJ2-7; 8 nucleotides line up with TRBD2. The ends lost 3 bases at V and 2 bases at J; junction bases unmatched: 3. Germline-derived CDR1 and CDR2 are KGHSH and LQKENI. This CDR3 is built from 14 residues.

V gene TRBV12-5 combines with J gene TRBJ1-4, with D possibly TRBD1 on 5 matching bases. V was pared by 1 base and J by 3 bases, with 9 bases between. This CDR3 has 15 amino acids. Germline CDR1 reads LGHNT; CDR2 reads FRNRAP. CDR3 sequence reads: CASGLGDAPNEKLFF. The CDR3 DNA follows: TGTGCTAGTGGTTTGGGGGACGCCCCTAATGAAAAACTGTTTTTT.

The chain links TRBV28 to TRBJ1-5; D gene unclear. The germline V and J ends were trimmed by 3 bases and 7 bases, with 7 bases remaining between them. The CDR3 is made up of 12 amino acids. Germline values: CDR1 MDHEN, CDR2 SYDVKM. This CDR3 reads CASSLMGQPQHF. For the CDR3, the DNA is TGTGCCAGCAGTTTGATGGGGCAGCCCCAGCATTTT. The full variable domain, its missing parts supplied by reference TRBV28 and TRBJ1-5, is DVKVTQSSRYLVKRTGEKVFLECVQDMDHENMFWYRQDPGLGLRLIYFSYDVKMKEKGDIPEGYSVSREKKERFSLILESASTNQTSMYLCASSLMGQPQHFGDGTRLSIL.

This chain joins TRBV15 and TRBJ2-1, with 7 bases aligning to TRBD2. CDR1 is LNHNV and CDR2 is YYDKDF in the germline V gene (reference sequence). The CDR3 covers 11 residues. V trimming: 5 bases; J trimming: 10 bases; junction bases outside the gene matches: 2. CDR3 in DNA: TGTGCCACCAGCGGGGGAGGGGAGCAGTTCTTC. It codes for CATSGGGEQFF.

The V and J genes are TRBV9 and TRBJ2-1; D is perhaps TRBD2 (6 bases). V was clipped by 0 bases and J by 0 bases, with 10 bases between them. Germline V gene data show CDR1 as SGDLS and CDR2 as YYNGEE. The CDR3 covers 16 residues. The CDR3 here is CASSVADGSSYNEQFF. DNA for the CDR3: TGTGCCAGCAGCGTAGCAGACGGGAGCTCCTACAATGAGCAGTTCTTC.

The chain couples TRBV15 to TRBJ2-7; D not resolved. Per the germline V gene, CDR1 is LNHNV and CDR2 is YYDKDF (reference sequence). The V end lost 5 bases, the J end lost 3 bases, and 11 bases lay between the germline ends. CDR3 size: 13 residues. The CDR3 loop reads CATSSRSHYEQYF. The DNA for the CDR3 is TGTGCCACCAGCTCCCGGTCCCACTACGAGCAGTACTTC.

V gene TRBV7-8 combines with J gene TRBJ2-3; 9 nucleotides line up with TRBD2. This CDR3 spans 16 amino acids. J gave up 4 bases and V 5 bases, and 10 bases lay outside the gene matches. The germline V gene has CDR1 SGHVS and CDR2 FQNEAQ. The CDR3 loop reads CASSLSPGLAPDTQYF. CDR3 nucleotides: TGTGCCAGCAGCCTTTCTCCGGGACTAGCCCCAGATACGCAGTATTTT.